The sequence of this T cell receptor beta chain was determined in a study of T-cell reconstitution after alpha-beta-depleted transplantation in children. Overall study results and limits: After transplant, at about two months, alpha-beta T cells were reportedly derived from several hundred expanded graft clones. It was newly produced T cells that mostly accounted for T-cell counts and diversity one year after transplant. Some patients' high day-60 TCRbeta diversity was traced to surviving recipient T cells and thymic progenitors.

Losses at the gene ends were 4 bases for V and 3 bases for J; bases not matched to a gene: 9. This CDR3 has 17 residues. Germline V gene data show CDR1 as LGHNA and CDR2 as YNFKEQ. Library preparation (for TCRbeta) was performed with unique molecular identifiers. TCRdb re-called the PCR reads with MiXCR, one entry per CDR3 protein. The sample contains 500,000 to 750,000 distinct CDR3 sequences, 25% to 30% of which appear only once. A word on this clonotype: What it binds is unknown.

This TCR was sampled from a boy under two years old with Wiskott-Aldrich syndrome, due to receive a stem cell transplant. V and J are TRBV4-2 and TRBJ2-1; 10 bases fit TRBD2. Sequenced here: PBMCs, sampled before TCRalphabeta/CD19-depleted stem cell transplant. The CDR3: CASSRKLAGVFYNEQFF. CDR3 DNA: TGTGCCAGCAGCCGGAAGCTAGCGGGAGTATTCTACAATGAGCAGTTCTTC.